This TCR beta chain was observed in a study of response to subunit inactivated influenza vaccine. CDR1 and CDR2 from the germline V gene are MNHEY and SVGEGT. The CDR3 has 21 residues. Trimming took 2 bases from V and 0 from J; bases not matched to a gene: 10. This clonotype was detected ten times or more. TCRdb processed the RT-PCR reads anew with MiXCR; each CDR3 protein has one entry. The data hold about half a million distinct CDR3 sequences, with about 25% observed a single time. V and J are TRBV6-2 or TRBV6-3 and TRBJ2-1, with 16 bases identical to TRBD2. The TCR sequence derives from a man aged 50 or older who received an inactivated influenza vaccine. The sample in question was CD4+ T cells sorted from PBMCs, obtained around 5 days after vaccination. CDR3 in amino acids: CASSYQTGLAGGPSSYNEQFF. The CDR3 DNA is TGTGCCAGCAGTTACCAAACGGGACTAGCGGGAGGGCCGAGCTCCTACAATGAGCAGTTCTTC.